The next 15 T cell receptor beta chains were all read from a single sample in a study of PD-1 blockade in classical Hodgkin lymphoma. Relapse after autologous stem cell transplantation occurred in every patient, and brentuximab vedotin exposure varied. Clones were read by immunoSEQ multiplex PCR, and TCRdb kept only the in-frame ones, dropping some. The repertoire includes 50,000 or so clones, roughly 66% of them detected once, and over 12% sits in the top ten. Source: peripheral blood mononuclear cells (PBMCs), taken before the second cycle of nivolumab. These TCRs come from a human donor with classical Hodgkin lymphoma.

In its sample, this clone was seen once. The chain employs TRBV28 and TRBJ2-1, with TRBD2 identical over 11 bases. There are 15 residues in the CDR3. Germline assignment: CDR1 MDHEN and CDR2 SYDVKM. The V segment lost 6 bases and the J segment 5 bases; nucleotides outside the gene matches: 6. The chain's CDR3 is CASSTTSGGHNEQFF. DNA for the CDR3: TGTGCCAGCAGCACCACTAGCGGGGGACACAATGAGCAGTTCTTC.

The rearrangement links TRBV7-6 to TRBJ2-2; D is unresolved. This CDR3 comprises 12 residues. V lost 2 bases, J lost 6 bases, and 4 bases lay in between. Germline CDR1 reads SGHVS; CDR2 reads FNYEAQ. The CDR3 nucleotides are TGTGCCAGCAGCTTATCTCCCGGGGAGCTGTTTTTT. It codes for CASSLSPGELFF.

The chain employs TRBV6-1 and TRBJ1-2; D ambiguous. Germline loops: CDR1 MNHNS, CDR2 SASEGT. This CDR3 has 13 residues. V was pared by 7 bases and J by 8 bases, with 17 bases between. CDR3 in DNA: TGTGCCAGCATCCAGCTAAGCTATGGAGGCTACACCTTC. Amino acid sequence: CASIQLSYGGYTF.

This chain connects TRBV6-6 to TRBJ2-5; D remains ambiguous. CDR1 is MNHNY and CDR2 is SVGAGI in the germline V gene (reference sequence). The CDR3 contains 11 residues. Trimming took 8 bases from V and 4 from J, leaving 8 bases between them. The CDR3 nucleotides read TGTGCCAGCGGCCTATTAGAGACCCAGTACTTC. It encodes CASGLLETQYF.

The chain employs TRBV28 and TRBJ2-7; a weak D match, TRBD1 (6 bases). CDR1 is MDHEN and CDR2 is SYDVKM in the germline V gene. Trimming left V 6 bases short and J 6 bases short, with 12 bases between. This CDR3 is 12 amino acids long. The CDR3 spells CASRPVGAEQYF. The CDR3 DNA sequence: TGTGCCAGCAGACCAGTGGGGGCCGAGCAGTACTTC.

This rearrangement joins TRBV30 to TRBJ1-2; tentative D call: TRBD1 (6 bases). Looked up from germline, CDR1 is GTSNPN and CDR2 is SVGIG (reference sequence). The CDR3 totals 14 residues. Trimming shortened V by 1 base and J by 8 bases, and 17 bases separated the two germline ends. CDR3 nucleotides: TGTGCCTGGAGTGCCCGAACAGGGTTTGGAGGCTACACCTTC. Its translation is CAWSARTGFGGYTF.

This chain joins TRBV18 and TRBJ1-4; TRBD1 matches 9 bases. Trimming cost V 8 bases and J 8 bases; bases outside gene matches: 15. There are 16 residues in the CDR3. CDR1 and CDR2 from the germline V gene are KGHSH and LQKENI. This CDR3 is CASPGTGRSGAEKLFF. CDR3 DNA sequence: TGTGCCAGCCCCGGGACAGGGAGAAGTGGTGCGGAAAAACTGTTTTTT.

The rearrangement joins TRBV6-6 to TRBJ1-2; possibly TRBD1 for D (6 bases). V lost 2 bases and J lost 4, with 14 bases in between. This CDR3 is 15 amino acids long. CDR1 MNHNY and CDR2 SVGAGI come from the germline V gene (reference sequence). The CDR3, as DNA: TGTGCCAGCAGTTACGATGTGCAGGGGAGCTATGGCTACACCTTC. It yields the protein CASSYDVQGSYGYTF.

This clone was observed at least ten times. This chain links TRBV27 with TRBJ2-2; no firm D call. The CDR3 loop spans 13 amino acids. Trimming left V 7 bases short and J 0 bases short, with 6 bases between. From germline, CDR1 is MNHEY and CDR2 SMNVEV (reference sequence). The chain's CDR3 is CASTYANTGELFF. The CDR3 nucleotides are TGTGCCAGCACCTACGCGAACACCGGGGAGCTGTTTTTT.

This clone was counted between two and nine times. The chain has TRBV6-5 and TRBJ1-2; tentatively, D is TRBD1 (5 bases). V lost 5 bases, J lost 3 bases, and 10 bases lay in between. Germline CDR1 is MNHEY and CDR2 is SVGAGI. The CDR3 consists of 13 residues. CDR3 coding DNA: TGTGCCAGCAGTATCAGGGAGGACTATGGCTACACCTTC. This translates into CASSIREDYGYTF.

Written as DNA, the CDR3 is TGTGCCAGCAGTGATCTCGTTACCGGGACAGGGGTTAACACTGAAGCTTTCTTT. Its translation: CASSDLVTGTGVNTEAFF. This rearrangement joins TRBV6-1 to TRBJ1-1; 10 positions agree with TRBD1. Germline V lookup: CDR1 MNHNS, CDR2 SASEGT. After removal of 3 bases from V and 2 bases from J, the junction contained 12 bases not matched to a gene. The CDR3 spans 18 residues.

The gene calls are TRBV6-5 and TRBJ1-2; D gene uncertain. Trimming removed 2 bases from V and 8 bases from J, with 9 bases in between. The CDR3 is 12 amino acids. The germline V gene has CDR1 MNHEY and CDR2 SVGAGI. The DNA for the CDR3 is TGTGCCAGCAGTTACGCAGGAAGCGGCTACACCTTC. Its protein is CASSYAGSGYTF.

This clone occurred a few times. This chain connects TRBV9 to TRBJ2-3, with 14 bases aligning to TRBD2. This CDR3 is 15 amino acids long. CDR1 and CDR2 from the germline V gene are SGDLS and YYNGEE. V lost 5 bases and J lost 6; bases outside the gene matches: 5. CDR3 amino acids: CASSSRLAGGDTQYF. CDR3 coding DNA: TGTGCCAGCAGTTCTAGACTAGCGGGAGGGGATACGCAGTATTTT.

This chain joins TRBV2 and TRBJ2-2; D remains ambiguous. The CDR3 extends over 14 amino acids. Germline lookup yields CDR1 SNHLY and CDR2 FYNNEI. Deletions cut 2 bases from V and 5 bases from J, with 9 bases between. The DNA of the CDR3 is TGTGCCAGCAGTGAATGGTTAGGTACCGGGGAGCTGTTTTTT. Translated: CASSEWLGTGELFF.

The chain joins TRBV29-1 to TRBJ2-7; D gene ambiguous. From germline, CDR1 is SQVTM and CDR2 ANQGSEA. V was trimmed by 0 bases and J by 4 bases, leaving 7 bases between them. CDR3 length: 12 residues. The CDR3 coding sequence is TGCAGCGTTGAAGATATAGGGTACGAGCAGTACTTC. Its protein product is CSVEDIGYEQYF.